This T cell receptor beta chain was retrieved from a study of control samples from healthy donors and cancer patients (dated by TCRdb to about 2020). Comment on this clone: It lacks a known antigen. Qualities for individual bases were not recorded, and no much larger clone is one base off.

Library generation was performed with the immunoSEQ multiplex PCR assay. As stored in TCRdb, this immuneACCESS dataset retains in-frame rearrangements with V and J assigned. A fraction of the clones does not appear; measured against another copy, unresolved V genes explain less than half of the discrepancy, and the remainder lacks a known reason. The sample yields 170,000 or so clones; about 94% were counted once. 8.5% of the sample is in the top ten clones. V drops 5 bases and J drops 4 bases, leaving 14 bases in between. Looking up the germline V gene yields CDR1 SGHTA and CDR2 FQGNSA. The CDR3 starts with the cysteine, ends with the phenylalanine, and has 15 residues. The entry retains the CDR3 DNA only, 45 bases that are in frame from base 1.

The sequenced material came from blood. The receptor's source is a woman aged 40 to 50 in good health. The rearranged segments are TRBV7-2 and TRBJ1-4, with the D gene call left open. The CDR3 in this case is CASSTSATVNEKLFF. The DNA sequence is given as TGTGCCAGCAGCACAAGTGCCACAGTTAATGAAAAACTGTTTTTT.